This T cell receptor beta chain was sequenced for a study of blood T cell repertoires in COVID-19. Turning to the study itself: Sites across the United States, Italy and Spain contributed samples from acute and convalescent COVID-19. The analysed material was cDNA or gDNA that came from T cells, B-cell-depleted T cells, or PBMCs.

With 7 bases removed from V and 1 base from J, the gap between germline ends came to 11 bases. Germline assignment: CDR1 SNHLY and CDR2 FYNNEI. The CDR3 is made up of 14 amino acids. As processed by the authors: Reference gene primer amplification in the assay estimated nucleated cell counts. This table comes from immunoSEQ multiplex PCR, and its TCRdb copy is limited to in-frame clones, with some not included. That table gives V, J and clone size, and the DNA gave D and trimming. This table has 90,000 to 120,000 clones, around 90% appearing once. The sequence came from a woman younger than 45 with acute or convalescent COVID-19. The sequenced sample was peripheral blood. This rearrangement joins TRBV2 to TRBJ1-5, with TRBD1 as a possible D gene (5 bases). The CDR3 DNA reads as TGTGCCAGCACTTGGGGCGGAAGCAATCAGCCCCAGCATTTT. Translating gives CASTWGGSNQPQHF.